This TCR beta chain is drawn from a study of cytomegalovirus exposure and HLA in healthy donors. The study, taken as a whole, reports: An Asian-associated ancestry cluster reportedly showed fewer N-insertions than the approximately 690-donor mean in a later analysis. TCR beta chains numbering approximately 150 were designated cytomegalovirus-associated. TCR beta sequences reportedly predicted most subjects' HLA-A and HLA-B alleles accurately.

The PCR had 60 Vbeta and 13 Jbeta primers. The method was immunoSEQ multiplex PCR; TCRdb's version includes in-frame clones alone and lacks a portion of them. Here the sample spans around 150,000 clones, 75% to 90% being singletons. The CDR3 loop spans 12 amino acids. The V end lost 4 bases, the J end lost 8 bases, and 11 bases lay between the germline ends. Germline CDR1 and CDR2: MNHEY and SMNVEV (reference sequence). Of note for this clone: Its antigen is still unknown.

The donors, nominally healthy at sampling, likely had unrecorded immune exposures. The sequenced material came from PBMCs. This receptor was obtained from a man aged 50-60 years in good health and CMV-seropositive. The rearrangement links TRBV27 to TRBJ1-2, with D possibly TRBD1 on 5 matching bases. The CDR3: CASSYGGVGYTF. Written as DNA, the CDR3 is TGTGCCAGCAGTTACGGAGGGGTCGGCTACACCTTC.